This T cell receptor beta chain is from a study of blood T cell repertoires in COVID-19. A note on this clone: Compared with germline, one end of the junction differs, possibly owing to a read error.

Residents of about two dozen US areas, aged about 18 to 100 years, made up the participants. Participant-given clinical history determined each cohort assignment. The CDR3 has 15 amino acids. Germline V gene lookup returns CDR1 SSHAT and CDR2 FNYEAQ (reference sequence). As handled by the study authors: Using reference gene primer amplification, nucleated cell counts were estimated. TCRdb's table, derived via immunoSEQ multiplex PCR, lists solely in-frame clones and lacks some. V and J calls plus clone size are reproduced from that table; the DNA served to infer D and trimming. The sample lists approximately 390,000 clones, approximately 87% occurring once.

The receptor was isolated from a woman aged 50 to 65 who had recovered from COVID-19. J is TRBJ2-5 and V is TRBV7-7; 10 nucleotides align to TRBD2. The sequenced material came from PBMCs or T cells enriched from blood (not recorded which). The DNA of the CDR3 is TGTGCTAGCAGCTCACTAGCGGGGTACCAAGAGACCCAGTACTTC. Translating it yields CASSSLAGYQETQYF. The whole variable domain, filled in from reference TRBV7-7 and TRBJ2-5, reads GAGVSQSPRYKVTKRGQDVTLRCDPISSHATLYWYQQALGQGPEFLTYFNYEAQPDKSGLPSDRFSAERPEGSISTLTIQRTEQRDSAMYRCASSSLAGYQETQYFGPGTRLLVL.